Given below is one T cell receptor (beta chain) in context. This entry is derived from a study of blood T cell repertoires in COVID-19. Study-level information: The analysed material was cDNA or gDNA that came from T cells, B-cell-depleted T cells, or PBMCs.

CDR3 length: 14 residues. Germline V gene lookup returns CDR1 KGHSH and CDR2 LQKENI. V gave up 5 bases and J gave up 8 bases; unmatched junction bases: 7. How the authors handled the data: How many nucleated cells were present was estimated from reference gene primer amplification. Libraries were prepared by immunoSEQ multiplex PCR; TCRdb keeps only in-frame clonotypes and omits some of them. That table furnishes V, J and clone size, whereas the DNA furnished D and trimming. The data show approximately 160,000 clones, approximately 85% seen once. This sequence originates from a man in his sixties who had recovered from COVID-19. Specimen: peripheral blood. The V and J genes are TRBV18 and TRBJ2-1, with TRBD2 identical over 9 bases. This CDR3 is CASSGGGGLDEQFF. The CDR3 DNA is TGTGCCAGCTCAGGCGGGGGGGGCCTCGATGAGCAGTTCTTC.